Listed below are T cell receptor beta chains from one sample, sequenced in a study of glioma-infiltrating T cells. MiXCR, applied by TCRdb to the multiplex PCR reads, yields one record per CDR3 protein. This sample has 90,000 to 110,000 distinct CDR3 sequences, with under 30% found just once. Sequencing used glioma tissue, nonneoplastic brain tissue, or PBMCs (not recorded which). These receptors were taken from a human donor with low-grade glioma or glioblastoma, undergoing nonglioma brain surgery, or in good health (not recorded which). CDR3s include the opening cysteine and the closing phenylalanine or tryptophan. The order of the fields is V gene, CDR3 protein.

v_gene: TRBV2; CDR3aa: CASTKGRTDSYEQYF
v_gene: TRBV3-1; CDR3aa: CASSQDETGVLNEKLFF
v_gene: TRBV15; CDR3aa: CATSRATGVSGNTIYF
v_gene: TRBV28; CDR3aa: CAGGGVRGYEQYF
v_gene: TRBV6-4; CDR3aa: CASSDEGRGSPLHF
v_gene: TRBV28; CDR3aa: CASSPGGRTSGNTIYF
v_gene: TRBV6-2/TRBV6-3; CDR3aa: CASRPPPGRGPDTQYF
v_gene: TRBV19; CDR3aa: CASRGGSPAGNQPQHF
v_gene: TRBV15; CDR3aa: CATSRPPPTRKGYTF
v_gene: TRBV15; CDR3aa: CATSRRGGQGQYEQFF
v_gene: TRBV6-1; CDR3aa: CASVLVQGTSYEQYF
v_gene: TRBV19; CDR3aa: CASTHRETKNIQYF
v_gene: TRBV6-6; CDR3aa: CASSYSRGSYEQYF
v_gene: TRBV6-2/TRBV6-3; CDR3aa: CASKRIDSTDTQYF
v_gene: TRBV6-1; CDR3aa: CASSLTGHYGYTF
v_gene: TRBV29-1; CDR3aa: CSVVVGDGYTF
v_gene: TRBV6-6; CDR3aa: CASSYSNNYGYTF
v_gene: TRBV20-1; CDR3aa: CSAPKPGQGISTEAFF
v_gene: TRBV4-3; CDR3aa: CASSQDQRQGHGYTF
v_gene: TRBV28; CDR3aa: CASSLGYIGLADSYNEQFF
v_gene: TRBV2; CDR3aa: CASSPFKVDGELFF
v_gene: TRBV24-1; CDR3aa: CATSDPSTYEQYF
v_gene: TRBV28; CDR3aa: CAATGTYNYGYTF
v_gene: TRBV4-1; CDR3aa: CASSHGADTEAFF
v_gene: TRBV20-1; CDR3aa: CSARDPRPVTDTQYF
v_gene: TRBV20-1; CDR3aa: CSASYRTSYEQYF
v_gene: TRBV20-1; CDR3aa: CSARGGVYTF
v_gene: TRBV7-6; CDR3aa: CASSPGSLSNQPQHF
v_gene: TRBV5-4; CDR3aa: CASSLSGLFEETQYF
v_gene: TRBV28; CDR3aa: CASSPATLQGTDTQYF
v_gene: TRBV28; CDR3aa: CASSFPDGYTF
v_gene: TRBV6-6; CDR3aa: CASSVTSERKETQYF
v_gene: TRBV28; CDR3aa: CASNPDEYQIDTQYF
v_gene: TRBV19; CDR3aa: CASATFYGYTF
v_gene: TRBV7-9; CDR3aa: CASSWTLTEETQYF
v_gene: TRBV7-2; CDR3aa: CASTGMLAGGSYEQYF
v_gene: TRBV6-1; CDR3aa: CASSIYLCSVGPPNNEQFF